This T cell receptor beta chain was observed in a study of blood T cells in healthy people across ages. Study as a whole: For every two T cells, template switching captured about one barcoded beta molecule.

Next came a second PCR, run for about 6 to 11 cycles, which used a sample-barcoded 5' primer along with a J-beta primer mix. Each cDNA molecule carried a tag from a template-switch adaptor that contained 12 random nucleotides. TCRdb reprocessed the 5' RACE reads with MiXCR, giving one entry per CDR3 protein. The sample records approximately 850,000 distinct CDR3 sequences, roughly 64% being singletons. Regarding the study as a whole: The authors considered diversity estimates from one million T cells to be underestimates. Significant beta diversity loss was already apparent by age roughly 38, declining roughly linearly.

Turning to this clonotype: Its antigen is not identified.

Germline CDR1 reads MNHNY; CDR2 reads SVGAGI (reference sequence). V was cut by 0 bases and J by 7 bases, with 13 bases left in between. This CDR3 has 14 amino acids. This sequence originates from a man aged 25-45 years in good health. The sequencing sample was made of blood. The chain uses TRBV6-6 and TRBJ2-7, with D possibly being TRBD2 (6 bases). CDR3 in amino acids: CASSYSEGRREQYF. Written as DNA, the CDR3 is TGTGCCAGCAGTTACTCCGAGGGGAGGAGGGAGCAGTACTTC.